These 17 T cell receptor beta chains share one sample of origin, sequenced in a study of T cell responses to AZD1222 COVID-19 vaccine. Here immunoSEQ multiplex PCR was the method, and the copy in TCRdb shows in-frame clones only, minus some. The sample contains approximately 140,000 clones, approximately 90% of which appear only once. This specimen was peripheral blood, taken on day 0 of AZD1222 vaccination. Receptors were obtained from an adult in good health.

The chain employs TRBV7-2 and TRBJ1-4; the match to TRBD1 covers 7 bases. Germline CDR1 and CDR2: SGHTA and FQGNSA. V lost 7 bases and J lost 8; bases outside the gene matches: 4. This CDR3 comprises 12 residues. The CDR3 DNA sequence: TGTGCCAGCACAGGGGGGCGGGAAAAACTGTTTTTT. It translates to CASTGGREKLFF.

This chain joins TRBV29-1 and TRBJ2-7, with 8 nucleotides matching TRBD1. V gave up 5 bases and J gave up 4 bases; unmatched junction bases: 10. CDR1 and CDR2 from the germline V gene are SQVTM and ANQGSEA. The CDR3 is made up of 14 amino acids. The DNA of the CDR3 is TGCAGCGTTAATTTTGGGACAGGAGTTTACGAGCAGTACTTC. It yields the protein CSVNFGTGVYEQYF.

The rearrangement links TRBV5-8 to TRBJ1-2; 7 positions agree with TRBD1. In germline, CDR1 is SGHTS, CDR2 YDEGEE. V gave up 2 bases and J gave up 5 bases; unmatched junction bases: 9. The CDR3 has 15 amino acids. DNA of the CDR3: TGTGCCAGCAGCTTTCCCGGGACAGCTCGTTATGGCTACACCTTC. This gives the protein CASSFPGTARYGYTF.

The chain's CDR3 is CASSVGGWNTGELFF. CDR3 nucleotide sequence: TGTGCCAGCAGCGTAGGCGGGTGGAACACCGGGGAGCTGTTTTTT. The chain combines TRBV9 with TRBJ2-2; D is perhaps TRBD2 (5 bases). The CDR3 spans 15 residues. Germline-derived CDR1 and CDR2 are SGDLS and YYNGEE. The germline V and J ends were trimmed by 0 bases and 1 base, with 7 bases remaining between them.

The CDR3 sequence: CASSSGQENTEAFF. The CDR3 DNA follows: TGTGCCAGCAGCTCGGGACAGGAGAACACTGAAGCTTTCTTT. The rearrangement joins TRBV5-4 to TRBJ1-1; 8 positions agree with TRBD1. Germline CDR1 SGHNT, CDR2 YYREEE (reference sequence). This CDR3 has 14 residues. Unmatched junction bases numbered 2, after V lost 3 bases and J lost 1 base.

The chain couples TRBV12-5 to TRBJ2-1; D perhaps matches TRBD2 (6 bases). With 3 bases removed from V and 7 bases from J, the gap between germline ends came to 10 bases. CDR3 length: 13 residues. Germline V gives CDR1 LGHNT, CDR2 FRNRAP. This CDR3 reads CASGFGGENEQFF. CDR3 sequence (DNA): TGTGCTAGTGGTTTTGGCGGGGAAAATGAGCAGTTCTTC.

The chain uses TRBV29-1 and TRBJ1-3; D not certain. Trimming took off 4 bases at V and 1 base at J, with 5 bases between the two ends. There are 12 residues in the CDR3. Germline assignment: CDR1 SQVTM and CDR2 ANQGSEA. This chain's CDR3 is CSVGGSGNTIYF. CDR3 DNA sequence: TGCAGCGTTGGAGGGTCTGGAAACACCATATATTTT.

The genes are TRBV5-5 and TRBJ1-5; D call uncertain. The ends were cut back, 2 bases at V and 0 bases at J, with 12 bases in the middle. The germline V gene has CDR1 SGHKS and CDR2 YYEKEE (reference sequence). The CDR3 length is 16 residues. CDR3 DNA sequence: TGTGCCAGCAGCTTTTCGGCAGGAGATAGCAATCAGCCCCAGCATTTT. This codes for CASSFSAGDSNQPQHF.

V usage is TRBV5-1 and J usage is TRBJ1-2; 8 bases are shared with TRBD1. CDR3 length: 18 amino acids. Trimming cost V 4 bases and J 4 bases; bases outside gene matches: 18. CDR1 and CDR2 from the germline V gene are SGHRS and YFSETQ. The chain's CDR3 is CASSETPGTGQSIYGYTF. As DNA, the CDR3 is TGCGCCAGCAGCGAGACCCCTGGGACAGGACAGTCTATCTATGGCTACACCTTC.

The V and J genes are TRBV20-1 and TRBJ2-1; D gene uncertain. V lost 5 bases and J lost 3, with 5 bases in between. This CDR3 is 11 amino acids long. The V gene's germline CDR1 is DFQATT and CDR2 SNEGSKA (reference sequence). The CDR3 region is CSALDYNEQFF. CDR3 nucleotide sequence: TGCAGTGCTTTGGACTACAATGAGCAGTTCTTC.

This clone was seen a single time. CDR3 in DNA: TGTGCCAGTAGCCGTGGACTAGCTAGGGACAATGAGCAGTTCTTC. Its translation is CASSRGLARDNEQFF. This chain uses TRBV19 with TRBJ2-1; 8 bases are shared with TRBD2. The V segment lost 6 bases and the J segment 5 bases; nucleotides outside the gene matches: 9. The CDR3 contains 15 residues. The germline gives CDR1 LNHDA, CDR2 SQIVND (reference sequence).

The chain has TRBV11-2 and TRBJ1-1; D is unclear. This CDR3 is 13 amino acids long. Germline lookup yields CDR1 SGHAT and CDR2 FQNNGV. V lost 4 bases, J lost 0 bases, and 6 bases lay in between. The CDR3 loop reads CASSYSVNTEAFF. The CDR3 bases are TGTGCCAGCAGCTACAGTGTGAACACTGAAGCTTTCTTT.

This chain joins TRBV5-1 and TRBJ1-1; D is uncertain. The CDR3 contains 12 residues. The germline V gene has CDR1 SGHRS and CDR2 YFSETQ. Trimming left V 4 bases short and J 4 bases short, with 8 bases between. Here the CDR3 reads CASSPRGTEAFF. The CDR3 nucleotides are TGCGCCAGCAGCCCACGTGGCACTGAAGCTTTCTTT.

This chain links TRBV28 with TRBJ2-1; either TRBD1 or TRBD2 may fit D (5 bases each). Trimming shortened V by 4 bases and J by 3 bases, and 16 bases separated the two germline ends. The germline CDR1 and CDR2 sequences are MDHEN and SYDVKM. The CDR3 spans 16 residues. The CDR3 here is CASSSSGTENYNEQFF. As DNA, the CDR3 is TGTGCCAGCAGTTCATCCGGGACGGAAAACTACAATGAGCAGTTCTTC.

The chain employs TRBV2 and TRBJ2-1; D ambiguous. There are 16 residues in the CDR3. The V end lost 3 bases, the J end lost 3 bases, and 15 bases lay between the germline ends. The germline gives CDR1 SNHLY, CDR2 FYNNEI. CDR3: CASSDFGSVSYNEQFF. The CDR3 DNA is TGTGCCAGCAGTGATTTCGGTAGTGTCAGCTACAATGAGCAGTTCTTC.

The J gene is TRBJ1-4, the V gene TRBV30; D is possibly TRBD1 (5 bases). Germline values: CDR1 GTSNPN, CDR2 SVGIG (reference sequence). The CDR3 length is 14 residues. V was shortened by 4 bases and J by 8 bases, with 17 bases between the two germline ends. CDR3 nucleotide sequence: TGTGCCTGGAAAGAGCAAGGGGCAGGGGAAAAACTGTTTTTT. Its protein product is CAWKEQGAGEKLFF.

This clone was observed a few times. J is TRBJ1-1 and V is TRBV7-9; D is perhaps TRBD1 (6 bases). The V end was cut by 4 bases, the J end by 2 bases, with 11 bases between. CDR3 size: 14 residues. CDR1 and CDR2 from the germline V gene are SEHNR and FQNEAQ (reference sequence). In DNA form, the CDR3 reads TGTGCCAGCAGCTCCGACAGGTTCAACACTGAAGCTTTCTTT. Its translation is CASSSDRFNTEAFF.